The T cell receptor beta chain described here comes from a study of T cells in Graves' hyperthyroidism and ophthalmopathy. The CDR3 consists of 15 residues. Germline loops: CDR1 MDHEN, CDR2 SYDVKM. The V end lost 7 bases, the J end lost 4 bases, and 14 bases lay between the germline ends. RNA transcripts provided the source from which TCR beta CDR3 regions were amplified. First-round RT-PCR of the TCR CDR3 relied on the HTBI primer set. TCRdb re-derived calls from the multiplex PCR reads in MiXCR, one entry per CDR3 protein. Of about 160,000 distinct CDR3 sequences listed, 8% to 9.5% are singletons. The sequence derives from a young woman with Graves' hyperthyroidism that later progressed to Graves' ophthalmopathy. The sequenced material came from blood. J is TRBJ1-6 and V is TRBV28; TRBD1 is a possible D gene (6 bases). CDR3 amino acids: CASTRQAVYNSPLHF. CDR3 coding DNA: TGTGCCAGCACCCGACAGGCGGTTTATAATTCACCCCTCCACTTT.